This T cell receptor (beta chain) was profiled in a study of blood T cell repertoires in COVID-19. Whole-study context: Acute and convalescent COVID-19 samples came from the United States, Italy and Spain. PBMCs, B-cell-depleted T cells, or T cells were the source of the cDNA or gDNA that made up the material.

Original processing methods: Amplification from reference gene primers served as the basis for estimated nucleated cell counts. The protocol was immunoSEQ multiplex PCR, while the TCRdb copy is restricted to in-frame clones and leaves out a portion. That table supplies the V and J calls and clone size; D and trimming were determined from the DNA. This table has fewer than 180,000 clones, approximately 86% appearing once. Germline-derived CDR1 and CDR2 are SGHRS and YFSETQ. Trimming at V came to 4 bases and at J to 9 bases, leaving 3 bases not matched to a gene. The CDR3 is 14 amino acids. The chain carries TRBV5-1 and TRBJ1-6; 11 bases are shared with TRBD1. The sequence was collected from a man aged 70-80 years with acute or convalescent COVID-19. The sequenced sample consisted of peripheral blood. In DNA, the CDR3 is TGCGCCAGCAGCCCGGGACAGGGGGGTTCACCCCTCCACTTT. It is translated as CASSPGQGGSPLHF.